Sequencing of this T cell receptor (beta chain) was carried out in a study of technical replicates of blood from several donors. V lost 10 bases to trimming and J lost 4 bases; unmatched junction nucleotides: 4. The germline V gene has CDR1 MGHDK and CDR2 SYGVNS. This CDR3 contains 11 residues. Generated by immunoSEQ multiplex PCR, the TCRdb table keeps only in-frame clones and is missing some. The data show tens of thousands of clones, with around 90% seen just once and 0.39% held by the top ten. This clone appeared once. The sample taken for sequencing was T cells isolated from PBMCs. This receptor was taken from a human donor in good health. This chain uses TRBV25-1 with TRBJ2-7; 7 bases fit TRBD2. The CDR3 sequence is CATGLVYEQYF. DNA of the CDR3: TGTGCCACCGGACTAGTTTACGAGCAGTACTTC.